These 11 T cell receptor beta chains were sequenced from one sample in a study of control samples from healthy donors and cancer patients. Clones were sequenced by immunoSEQ multiplex PCR, and TCRdb holds only the in-frame ones, with some missing. The sample gives roughly 160,000 clones, roughly 94% of which show up once; around 15% is in the top ten. The source material was PBMCs. These TCRs come from a man in his 60s with colorectal cancer.

V is TRBV18 and J is TRBJ2-2, with TRBD2 identical over 9 bases. After removal of 3 bases from V and 2 bases from J, the junction contained 7 bases not matched to a gene. Germline V gives CDR1 KGHSH, CDR2 LQKENI. This CDR3 has 17 amino acids. As DNA, the CDR3 is TGTGCCAGCTCACCTTCGCTAGCGGGGCCTAACACCGGGGAGCTGTTTTTT. This translates into CASSPSLAGPNTGELFF. Full variable domain (rest looked up from reference TRBV18 and TRBJ2-2): NAGVMQNPRHLVRRRGQEARLRCSPMKGHSHVYWYRQLPEEGLKFMVYLQKENIIDESGMPKERFSAEFPKEGPSILRIQQVVRGDSAAYFCASSPSLAGPNTGELFFGEGSRLTVL.

In DNA, the CDR3 is TGTGCCAGCAGCCAAGACGTAGGGACTAAGGACGAGACCCAGTACTTC. Its protein is CASSQDVGTKDETQYF. This rearrangement joins TRBV4-2 to TRBJ2-5, with 7 bases matching TRBD2. This CDR3 has 16 residues. V gave up 0 bases and J gave up 5 bases; unmatched junction bases: 9. Germline lookup yields CDR1 LGHNA and CDR2 YNFKEQ.

Only one count was recorded for this clone. The chain uses TRBV19 and TRBJ2-7; a possible D gene is TRBD2 (5 bases). The CDR3 totals 16 residues. From germline, CDR1 is LNHDA and CDR2 SQIVND (reference sequence). The CDR3 DNA reads TGTGCAAGAGCGGTTTTGGGCAGCGGCTCCTCCTACGAGCAGTACTTC. Encoded protein: CARAVLGSGSSYEQYF.

The chain is built from TRBV2 and TRBJ2-5; unclear D gene. CDR3 length equals 14 residues. Trimming cost V 6 bases and J 2 bases, with 13 bases left between them. Germline CDR1 reads SNHLY; CDR2 reads FYNNEI. CDR3 sequence reads: CASRPSNAQETQYF. In nucleotides, the CDR3 is TGTGCCAGCAGGCCGAGTAACGCGCAAGAGACCCAGTACTTC.

The chain couples TRBV2 to TRBJ2-1; D gene ambiguous. Trimming took 5 bases from V and 4 from J, leaving 9 bases between them. This CDR3 has 13 amino acids. Germline V CDR1 and CDR2: SNHLY, FYNNEI. CDR3 coding DNA: TGTGCCAGCAGTCTGGAGATGTACAATGAGCAGTTCTTC. As protein: CASSLEMYNEQFF.

The V and J genes are TRBV14 and TRBJ1-3; no clear D. The CDR3 consists of 15 residues. Germline CDR1 reads SGHDN; CDR2 reads FVKESK. Trimming removed 4 bases from V and 0 bases from J, with 10 bases in between. The CDR3 DNA follows: TGTGCCAGCAGCCCGCAAAGGATCTCTGGAAACACCATATATTTT. It codes for CASSPQRISGNTIYF.

The chain combines TRBV5-5 with TRBJ1-5; D is undetermined. Trimming took off 0 bases at V and 0 bases at J, with 1 base between the two ends. This CDR3 is built from 13 residues. Germline CDR1 SGHKS, CDR2 YYEKEE (reference sequence). The CDR3 DNA reads as TGTGCCAGCAGCTTGGATAGCAATCAGCCCCAGCATTTT. Translated, it gives CASSLDSNQPQHF.

The chain joins TRBV27 to TRBJ2-7; 9 bases agree with TRBD1. Germline V CDR1 and CDR2: MNHEY, SMNVEV (reference sequence). Trimming took 5 bases from V and 4 from J; bases not matched to a gene: 0. The CDR3 covers 12 residues. The CDR3 DNA follows: TGTGCCAGCAGTGACAGGGGGTACGAGCAGTACTTC. Translation: CASSDRGYEQYF.

This rearrangement joins TRBV11-2 to TRBJ2-2; a possible D gene is TRBD1 (5 bases). CDR1 is SGHAT and CDR2 is FQNNGV in the germline V gene. This CDR3 has 16 amino acids. V lost 6 bases to trimming and J lost 0 bases, with 14 bases between them. The CDR3 is CASSPRAGPNTGELFF. The CDR3 nucleotides are TGTGCCAGCAGTCCCAGGGCAGGGCCGAACACCGGGGAGCTGTTTTTT.

V usage is TRBV11-2 and J usage is TRBJ1-5; D is uncertain. In germline, CDR1 is SGHAT, CDR2 FQNNGV. The CDR3 extends over 12 amino acids. Between the trimmed V and J ends, which lost 5 bases and 1 base, there was a span of 3 bases. For the CDR3, the DNA is TGTGCCAGCAGCCACAGCAATCAGCCCCAGCATTTT. Translated, it gives CASSHSNQPQHF.

The chain joins TRBV29-1 to TRBJ1-5; D gene unclear. The germline V gene has CDR1 SQVTM and CDR2 ANQGSEA. The CDR3 is 14 amino acids. The germline V and J ends were trimmed by 4 bases and 7 bases, with 17 bases remaining between them. The CDR3 sequence: CSVAEGLDKQPQHF. CDR3 nucleotide sequence: TGCAGCGTTGCGGAAGGGCTGGATAAGCAGCCCCAGCATTTT.